A selection of T cell receptor beta chains follows, all from one sample in a study of beta chain features in type 1 diabetes. The method was immunoSEQ multiplex PCR; TCRdb's version includes in-frame clones alone and lacks a portion of them. The repertoire holds under 300,000 clones, with around 7.3% as singletons. Sequenced material: central memory CD4+ T cells from blood. These receptors came from a woman between 18 and 30 years old in good health. The CDR3 runs from the conserved cysteine through the conserved F or W. A D gene is named only where the DNA matches it firmly. Clone size is not always given. Where it is, it says once, few, many or a class for expanded clones.

abundance	v_gene	d_gene	len	j_gene	CDR3aa	CDR3nt
few	TRBV5-1	-	12	TRBJ2-1	CASSLWIDEQFF	TGCGCCAGCAGCTTATGGATCGATGAGCAGTTCTTC
-	TRBV6-5	-	13	TRBJ1-4	CASSDLTREKLFF	TGTGCCAGCAGTGACCTCACCCGGGAAAAACTGTTTTTT
few	TRBV11-2	-	15	TRBJ2-6	CASSYYSSGANVLTF	TGTGCCAGCAGCTACTACAGCTCTGGGGCCAACGTCCTGACTTTC
few	TRBV29-1	TRBD1	14	TRBJ1-1	CSVEGTGVGTEAFF	TGCAGCGTTGAGGGGACAGGGGTGGGAACTGAAGCTTTCTTT
few	TRBV9	TRBD2	16	TRBJ2-2	CASSVGLAGDTGELFF	TGTGCCAGCAGCGTGGGACTAGCGGGAGACACCGGGGAGCTGTTTTTT
few	TRBV12-5	-	16	TRBJ2-3	CASGFGTVPGGDTQYF	TGTGCTAGTGGTTTTGGGACAGTTCCCGGGGGAGATACGCAGTATTTT
-	TRBV30	-	11	TRBJ1-1	CARFKNTEAFF	TGTGCCCGCTTTAAGAACACTGAAGCTTTCTTT
-	TRBV28	TRBD1	16	TRBJ2-5	CASSRLGTGGQETQYF	TGTGCCAGCAGCCGACTGGGGACAGGGGGCCAAGAGACCCAGTACTTC
few	TRBV7-2	TRBD1	16	TRBJ1-1	CASSLHLGQGNAEAFF	TGTGCCAGCAGCTTGCACCTGGGACAGGGTAATGCTGAAGCTTTCTTT
many	TRBV11-2	-	14	TRBJ2-3	CASSLTGGTDTQYF	TGTGCCAGCAGTTTAACGGGGGGCACAGATACGCAGTATTTT
few	TRBV2	TRBD1	12	TRBJ1-1	CASSTRQGEAFF	TGTGCCAGCAGCACCAGACAGGGAGAAGCTTTCTTT
few	TRBV5-4	-	15	TRBJ2-5	CASSLVGRQKETQYF	TGTGCCAGCAGCTTGGTTGGCCGTCAGAAAGAGACCCAGTACTTC
-	TRBV7-2	-	14	TRBJ2-3	CASSSTGPTDTQYF	TGTGCCAGCAGCTCTACGGGGCCGACAGATACGCAGTATTTT
few	TRBV29-1	-	15	TRBJ1-2	CSVEAQGKRNYGYTF	TGCAGCGTTGAAGCTCAGGGTAAGCGGAACTATGGCTACACCTTC
-	TRBV5-1	TRBD1	15	TRBJ1-2	CASSQSTGAGYGYTF	TGCGCCAGCAGCCAGTCCACAGGGGCCGGCTATGGCTACACCTTC
-	TRBV14	-	15	TRBJ1-3	CASSTGRRSGNTIYF	TGTGCCAGCTCGACAGGCCGTCGCTCTGGAAACACCATATATTTT
many	TRBV7-9	-	12	TRBJ1-1	CASRLMNTEAFF	TGTGCCAGCAGGTTGATGAACACTGAAGCTTTCTTT
-	TRBV7-6	-	14	TRBJ1-1	CASSVTKLATEAFF	TGTGCCAGCAGCGTTACAAAATTGGCCACTGAAGCTTTCTTT
few	TRBV12-5	-	15	TRBJ2-7	CASGLVLGGPYEQYF	TGTGCTAGTGGTTTGGTATTAGGAGGTCCCTACGAGCAGTACTTC
few	TRBV2	TRBD1	15	TRBJ1-4	CASSVKGATNEKLFF	TGTGCCAGCAGTGTAAAGGGGGCGACTAATGAAAAACTGTTTTTT